This TCR beta chain stems from a study of blood T cell repertoires in COVID-19. Overall study context: Specimens from acute and convalescent COVID-19 originated in the United States, Italy and Spain. Sources were T cells, B-cell-depleted T cells, or PBMCs; the material itself was cDNA or gDNA.

Germline loops: CDR1 SNHLY, CDR2 FYNNEI. The CDR3 sequence is 14 residues long. In the authors' methods: Quantification of nucleated cells was approximated via reference gene primer amplification. TCRdb keeps only in-frame clones here, not all; method: immunoSEQ multiplex PCR. Clone size and V and J calls were adopted from that table, with D and trimming inferred from the DNA. The sample yields about 7,200 clones, roughly 86% seen once. Concerning this clone: One junction end disagrees with the germline gene, perhaps due to a read error.

This TCR came from a human donor in a cohort sampled during active COVID-19. The chain recombines TRBV2 with TRBJ2-2; 8 bases match TRBD1. Sequenced: peripheral blood. CDR3 region: CASRDRANTEELFF. CDR3 coding DNA: TGTGCCAGCAGGGACAGGGCGAACACCGAGGAGCTGTTTTTT.